What follows is one TCR beta chain and its context. The antigen remains unidentified. The data were taken from a study of vaccination effects on CD4 cells after COVID-19. Across the whole study: Antigen-specific CD4+ T cells expanded by the ViraFEST assay with viral peptide pools were then sequenced. A couple of convalescent patients provided samples 16 days and one week prevaccination.

At the end of about 9 days of culture, CD4+ T cells were isolated. Their SARS-CoV-2 infection, verified by PCR, occurred between March and December 2020. On day 3 and again on day 7, half the medium was replaced with IL-2 medium. The repertoire was sequenced with immunoSEQ multiplex PCR; TCRdb's copy has only in-frame clones and lacks some. Of more than 60,000 clones in the sample, about 72% were seen once. This TCR was sampled from a human donor who had a prior SARS-CoV-2 infection. Sequences were derived from CD4+ T cells from PBMCs cultured without peptide, sampled before COVID-19 vaccination.

The CDR3: CASSHGTGAEAFF. The CDR3 DNA sequence: TGTGCCAGCAGCCATGGGACAGGGGCTGAAGCTTTCTTT. This chain joins TRBV7-3 and TRBJ1-1; 10 bases match TRBD1. The CDR3 is 13 amino acids. CDR1 and CDR2 from the germline V gene are SGHTA and FQGTGA. Trimming at V came to 5 bases and at J to 6 bases, leaving 3 bases not matched to a gene.